This record concerns one T cell receptor (beta chain) sequence. This record comes from a study of blood T cell repertoires in COVID-19. Study in general: PBMCs, B-cell-depleted T cells, or T cells were the source of the cDNA or gDNA that made up the material.

V trimming: 4 bases; J trimming: 5 bases; junction bases outside the gene matches: 6. Looked up from germline, CDR1 is PRHDT and CDR2 is FYEKMQ (reference sequence). CDR3 length: 15 residues. Profiling relied on immunoSEQ multiplex PCR, and the TCRdb table lists in-frame clones only, not all of them. Of some 200,000 clones listed, roughly 94% were seen once; the top ten hold around 1.2%. Source material: peripheral blood. This TCR came from a young man with acute or convalescent COVID-19. This sequence joins TRBV13 and TRBJ2-7, with TRBD2 identical over 12 bases. Here the CDR3 DNA reads TGTGCCAGCAGCTCCCGACTAGCGGGAGTCGACGAGCAGTACTTC. Translating it yields CASSSRLAGVDEQYF.